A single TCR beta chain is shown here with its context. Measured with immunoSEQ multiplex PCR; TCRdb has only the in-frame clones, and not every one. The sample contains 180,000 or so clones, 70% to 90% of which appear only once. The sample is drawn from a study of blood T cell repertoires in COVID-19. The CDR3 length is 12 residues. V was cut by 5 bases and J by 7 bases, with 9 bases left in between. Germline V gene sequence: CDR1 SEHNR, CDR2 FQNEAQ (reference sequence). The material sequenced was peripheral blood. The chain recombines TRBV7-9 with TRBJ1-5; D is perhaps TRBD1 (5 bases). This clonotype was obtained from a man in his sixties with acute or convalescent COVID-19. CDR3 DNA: TGTGCCAGCAGCCGGGGGGAACAGCCCCAGCATTTT. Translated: CASSRGEQPQHF. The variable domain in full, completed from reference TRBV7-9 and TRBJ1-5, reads DTGVSQNPRHKITKRGQNVTFRCDPISEHNRLYWYRQTLGQGPEFLTYFQNEAQLEKSRLLSDRFSAERPKGSFSTLEIQRTEQGDSAMYLCASSRGEQPQHFGDGTRLSIL.